Below are 10 T cell receptor beta chains sequenced from a single sample in a study of T cell repertoires in cytomegalovirus infection. These TCRs' antigens remain unknown. TCRdb fed the reads into MiXCR, producing one record per CDR3 protein. This table has approximately 910,000 distinct CDR3 sequences, roughly 31% appearing once. The starting material was cultured CD8+ T cells from PBMCs, obtained from culture after CMV antigen stimulation. The source is a human donor in good health (CMV status not recorded). Some clones in this sample may be carry-over from other donors' samples.

This clonotype was counted between two and nine times. The chain employs TRBV19 and TRBJ1-2; the D is unclear. Germline V gives CDR1 LNHDA, CDR2 SQIVND (reference sequence). V lost 1 base to trimming and J lost 6 bases, with 18 bases between them. The CDR3 has 16 residues. CDR3 in amino acids: CASSIVLGRGLHGYTF. CDR3 DNA: TGTGCCAGTAGTATAGTTCTGGGGAGAGGTCTTCATGGCTACACCTTC.

This chain links TRBV7-6 with TRBJ2-3, with 8 bases aligning to TRBD2. V was clipped by 4 bases and J by 1 base; unmatched bases: 10. Germline assignment: CDR1 SGHVS and CDR2 FNYEAQ. The CDR3 length is 17 residues. The CDR3, as DNA: TGTGCCAGCAGCTCTCCTCCACCAGCGGGGGGCACAGATACGCAGTATTTT. Amino acids: CASSSPPPAGGTDTQYF.

This clonotype has a handful of counts. The chain carries TRBV11-1 and TRBJ2-3; 10 bases fit TRBD2. The germline gives CDR1 SGHAT, CDR2 FQDESV (reference sequence). The CDR3 runs 17 residues. The J segment lost 4 bases and the V segment lost 1 base, leaving 8 bases of the junction unmatched. CDR3 sequence (DNA): TGTGCCAGCAGCTTAGACACTAGCGGGGATTGGGCAGATACGCAGTATTTT. It codes for CASSLDTSGDWADTQYF.

This clonotype was counted a few times. This chain joins TRBV18 and TRBJ1-2; a weak D match, TRBD1 (6 bases). Germline lookup yields CDR1 KGHSH and CDR2 LQKENI. The CDR3 runs to 17 residues. The germline V and J ends were trimmed by 0 bases and 4 bases, with 18 bases remaining between them. CDR3 in DNA: TGTGCCAGCTCACCACCGGACAGTCAAGTTTACGTCTATGGCTACACCTTC. Translation: CASSPPDSQVYVYGYTF.

The genes are TRBV29-1 and TRBJ2-7; the D gene is possibly TRBD1 (5 bases). This CDR3 spans 13 amino acids. Germline V gene lookup returns CDR1 SQVTM and CDR2 ANQGSEA. In DNA form, the CDR3 reads TGCAGCGTTGAAGATGAAATTGCCCCAGGGTTTTGGGTC. Protein: CSVEDEIAPGFWV.

This clonotype has a handful of counts. The DNA of the CDR3 is TGTGCCAGCAGCCCCACAGAAGCGGACACCGGGGAGCTGTTTTTT. Its protein is CASSPTEADTGELFF. The J gene is TRBJ2-2, the V gene TRBV7-2, with a possible D match to TRBD2 (5 bases). Trimming cost V 5 bases and J 3 bases, with 13 bases left between them. Germline V CDR1 and CDR2: SGHTA, FQGNSA. This CDR3 comprises 15 residues.

The V gene is TRBV5-5, the J gene TRBJ2-7; D gene uncertain. The CDR3 runs 13 residues. CDR1 and CDR2 (germline): SGHKS, YYEKEE (reference sequence). Trimming cost V 0 bases and J 7 bases, with 11 bases left between them. CDR3: CASSLGNSWEQYV. CDR3 nucleotides: TGTGCCAGCAGCTTGGGGAACTCTTGGGAGCAGTACGTC.

The V call is TRBV27, the J call TRBJ2-7; TRBD1 is a possible D gene (5 bases). This CDR3 has 15 amino acids. Germline CDR1 and CDR2: MNHEY and SMNVEV (reference sequence). V lost 2 bases to trimming and J lost 5 bases, with 16 bases between them. The DNA of the CDR3 is TGTGCCAGCAGTTTAGTCAGGGTTAGAGTCCACGAGCAGTACTTC. It specifies CASSLVRVRVHEQYF.

The V gene is TRBV19, the J gene TRBJ2-2; TRBD1 agrees at 10 bases. Germline loops: CDR1 LNHDA, CDR2 SQIVND (reference sequence). J lost 4 bases, V lost 6 bases, and 8 bases had no gene match. The CDR3 is made up of 16 amino acids. CDR3 DNA sequence: TGTGCCAGTAGCCCGTCCGGGACAGGGGTCACCGGGGAGCTGTTTTTT. Translated: CASSPSGTGVTGELFF.

This chain joins TRBV7-6 and TRBJ2-3; D is ambiguous. This CDR3 region has 16 residues. V was clipped by 1 base and J by 3 bases, with 14 bases between them. Germline CDR1 and CDR2: SGHVS and FNYEAQ. CDR3 protein: CASSLGGSLRTDTQYF. For the CDR3, the DNA is TGTGCCAGCAGCTTAGGGGGATCCCTCCGAACAGATACGCAGTATTTT.